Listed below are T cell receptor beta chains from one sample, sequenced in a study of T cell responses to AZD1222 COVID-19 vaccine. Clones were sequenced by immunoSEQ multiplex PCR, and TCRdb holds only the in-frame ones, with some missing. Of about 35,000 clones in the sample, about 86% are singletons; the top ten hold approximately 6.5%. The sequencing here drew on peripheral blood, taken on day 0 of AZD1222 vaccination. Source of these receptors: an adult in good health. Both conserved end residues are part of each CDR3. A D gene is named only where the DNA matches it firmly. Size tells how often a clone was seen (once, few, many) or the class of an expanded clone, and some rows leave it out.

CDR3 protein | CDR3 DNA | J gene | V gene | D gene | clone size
CASSSIAGGPSYEQYF | TGTGCCAGCAGTTCAATAGCGGGGGGGCCCTCCTACGAGCAGTACTTC | TRBJ2-7 | TRBV7-9 | TRBD2 | few
CASSSRVGGYGYTF | TGTGCCAGCAGTTCGCGGGTAGGGGGCTATGGCTACACCTTC | TRBJ1-2 | TRBV27 | - | -
CASSEAGGYTGYTF | TGTGCCAGCAGTGAGGCCGGGGGTTACACTGGCTACACCTTC | TRBJ1-2 | TRBV2 | - | -
CASSLTGSANYGYTF | TGTGCCAGCAGTTTAACAGGTTCAGCTAACTATGGCTACACCTTC | TRBJ1-2 | TRBV27 | - | -
CASSSGRGWTEAFF | TGTGCCAGCAGTTCCGGGAGGGGATGGACTGAAGCTTTCTTT | TRBJ1-1 | TRBV16 | - | -
CASSALGRGEQFF | TGTGCCAGCAGTGCCTTGGGGCGTGGGGAGCAGTTCTTC | TRBJ2-1 | TRBV2 | - | -
CASSLPPGAGNAEAFF | TGTGCCAGCAGTTTACCCCCCGGGGCTGGCAACGCTGAAGCTTTCTTT | TRBJ1-1 | TRBV28 | - | -
CASSLTQSAQHF | TGTGCCAGCAGTTTGACCCAATCAGCCCAGCATTTT | TRBJ1-5 | TRBV28 | - | -
CASSSTQNTEAFF | TGTGCCAGCAGTTCTACTCAGAACACTGAAGCTTTCTTT | TRBJ1-1 | TRBV6-5 | - | -
CASSLRASGAYNEQFF | TGTGCCAGCAGCTTAAGAGCTAGCGGGGCCTACAATGAGCAGTTCTTC | TRBJ2-1 | TRBV7-2 | TRBD2 | -
CASSQELYGTAQGSPLHF | TGCGCCAGCAGCCAAGAGCTTTATGGGACGGCTCAAGGGTCACCCCTCCACTTT | TRBJ1-6 | TRBV4-1 | - | -
CASSSNRGANTGELFF | TGTGCCAGCAGTTCCAACAGGGGGGCGAACACCGGGGAGCTGTTTTTT | TRBJ2-2 | TRBV28 | TRBD1 | once
CASSQVGQGASNEQYF | TGTGCCAGCAGCCAAGTGGGACAGGGGGCAAGTAACGAGCAGTACTTC | TRBJ2-7 | TRBV3-1/TRBV3-2 | TRBD1 | -
CASSFLTSGELFF | TGTGCCAGCAGTTTCCTCACGAGCGGGGAGCTGTTTTTT | TRBJ2-2 | TRBV12-3/TRBV12-4 | - | -
CASSFGNGTVSNQPQHF | TGCGCCAGCAGCTTTGGCAACGGGACAGTGAGCAATCAGCCCCAGCATTTT | TRBJ1-5 | TRBV5-1 | TRBD1 | -
CASSWDRGSEAFF | TGTGCCAGCAGCTGGGACAGGGGGTCTGAAGCTTTCTTT | TRBJ1-1 | TRBV5-4 | TRBD1 | once
CASSRRGGGAPFF | TGTGCCAGCAGCCGACGGGGCGGGGGGGCCCCTTTCTTC | TRBJ2-1 | TRBV7-2 | TRBD2 | -
CASSLGRGSKSDTQYF | TGTGCCAGCAGCTTAGGCAGGGGGTCGAAATCAGATACGCAGTATTTT | TRBJ2-3 | TRBV11-2 | TRBD1 | -
CASSILGSLVLTPAADEQYF | TGTGCCAGTAGTATTCTCGGGAGCCTGGTCCTTACGCCGGCCGCGGACGAGCAGTACTTC | TRBJ2-7 | TRBV19 | - | -
CASSELTGLGSQPQHF | TGTGCCAGCAGTGAATTAACAGGGTTAGGATCTCAGCCCCAGCATTTT | TRBJ1-5 | TRBV6-1 | - | once
CASSAGRPSRNSPLHF | TGTGCCAGCAGCGCGGGGAGGCCCAGCCGAAATTCACCCCTCCACTTT | TRBJ1-6 | TRBV6-2/TRBV6-3 | - | -
CASSEGIGAATYEQYF | TGTGCCAGCAGTGAAGGGATCGGAGCTGCAACCTACGAGCAGTACTTC | TRBJ2-7 | TRBV6-1 | - | -
CASSGRQYGYTF | TGTGCCAGCAGTGGCAGGCAGTATGGCTACACCTTC | TRBJ1-2 | TRBV28 | - | -
CASSIDPRQGTYGYTF | TGTGCCAGTAGTATAGATCCACGGCAGGGGACCTATGGCTACACCTTC | TRBJ1-2 | TRBV19 | - | -
CASSPGGDRGPKLFF | TGTGCCAGCAGCCCCGGAGGGGACAGGGGACCAAAACTGTTTTTT | TRBJ1-4 | TRBV9 | TRBD1 | -
CASSLGQNNEQFF | TGTGCCAGCAGTTTAGGGCAGAACAATGAGCAGTTCTTC | TRBJ2-1 | TRBV28 | - | few
CASSPVQFQNIQYF | TGCGCCAGCAGCCCCGTCCAGTTCCAAAACATTCAGTACTTC | TRBJ2-4 | TRBV5-1 | - | -
CAIRAGQLNTEAFF | TGTGCCATCAGGGCGGGACAATTGAACACTGAAGCTTTCTTT | TRBJ1-1 | TRBV10-3 | - | few
CASSLIGAGANVLTF | TGTGCCAGCAGCTTAATAGGGGCTGGGGCCAACGTCCTGACTTTC | TRBJ2-6 | TRBV7-3 | - | -
CASSVGEAGELFF | TGCGCCAGCAGTGTAGGGGAGGCCGGGGAGCTGTTTTTT | TRBJ2-2 | TRBV10-1 | - | -
CASSLSVAEYNEQFF | TGTGCCAGCAGCTTATCGGTTGCGGAGTACAATGAGCAGTTCTTC | TRBJ2-1 | TRBV11-1 | - | -
CASSLSGDGYTF | TGTGCCAGCAGTTTATCAGGGGATGGCTACACCTTC | TRBJ1-2 | TRBV27 | - | -
CASRRDSSYEQYF | TGTGCCAGCAGACGGGACAGCTCCTACGAGCAGTACTTC | TRBJ2-7 | TRBV6-5 | TRBD1 | -
CASSSDYYEQYF | TGTGCCAGCAGCTCGGATTACTACGAGCAGTACTTC | TRBJ2-7 | TRBV7-9 | - | -
CASSLTGANTGELFF | TGTGCCAGCAGCTTAACGGGAGCGAACACCGGGGAGCTGTTTTTT | TRBJ2-2 | TRBV11-2 | - | -
CAIRPGDGRGNTEAFF | TGTGCCATCAGGCCCGGGGACGGGAGGGGAAACACTGAAGCTTTCTTT | TRBJ1-1 | TRBV10-3 | - | -
CASSFGWSNEQFF | TGTGCCAGCAGCTTTGGGTGGAGCAATGAGCAGTTCTTC | TRBJ2-1 | TRBV11-3 | - | -
CASSPGPGNTGELFF | TGTGCCAGCAGCCCGGGCCCAGGGAACACCGGGGAGCTGTTTTTT | TRBJ2-2 | TRBV7-6 | - | -
CASSTRDRMNTEAFF | TGTGCCAGCAGTACCCGGGACAGGATGAACACTGAAGCTTTCTTT | TRBJ1-1 | TRBV6-5 | TRBD1 | -
CASSYSSRGSDQPQHF | TGTGCCAGCAGTTACTCGAGTAGGGGGAGCGATCAGCCCCAGCATTTT | TRBJ1-5 | TRBV6-5 | - | -
CASSIKENTGELFF | TGTGCCAGTAGTATAAAGGAGAACACCGGGGAGCTGTTTTTT | TRBJ2-2 | TRBV19 | - | -
CASSGSLAGVGTQYF | TGTGCCAGCAGCGGATCTCTAGCGGGAGTTGGGACCCAGTACTTC | TRBJ2-5 | TRBV5-4 | TRBD2 | few
CASRGAGASTDTQYF | TGTGCCAGCAGGGGGGCTGGGGCTAGCACAGATACGCAGTATTTT | TRBJ2-3 | TRBV28 | - | once
CASSQRRGHNEQFF | TGTGCCAGCAGCCAAAGGAGAGGGCACAATGAGCAGTTCTTC | TRBJ2-1 | TRBV27 | - | -
CASSQVHLGGSYGYTF | TGTGCCAGCAGCCAAGTACATTTAGGGGGGAGCTATGGCTACACCTTC | TRBJ1-2 | TRBV3-1/TRBV3-2 | - | -
CASSTRTGNLYGYTF | TGTGCCAGTAGTACTCGGACAGGCAACCTCTATGGCTACACCTTC | TRBJ1-2 | TRBV19 | TRBD1 | -
CASRARQEANYGYTF | TGTGCCAGCAGGGCCAGACAGGAAGCTAACTATGGCTACACCTTC | TRBJ1-2 | TRBV6-5 | - | -
CASSLEGTDTQYF | TGTGCCAGCAGCTTAGAGGGCACAGATACGCAGTATTTT | TRBJ2-3 | TRBV7-2 | - | -
CASSLLLGTNTEAFF | TGTGCCAGCAGCTTATTGCTGGGGACGAACACTGAAGCTTTCTTT | TRBJ1-1 | TRBV7-2 | - | -
CASSPNGPSEGGYTF | TGTGCCAGTAGTCCCAACGGGCCTTCGGAGGGTGGCTACACCTTC | TRBJ1-2 | TRBV19 | - | once
CASSLIGVGPQHF | TGTGCCAGTAGCCTCATAGGGGTGGGCCCCCAGCATTTT | TRBJ1-5 | TRBV19 | - | -